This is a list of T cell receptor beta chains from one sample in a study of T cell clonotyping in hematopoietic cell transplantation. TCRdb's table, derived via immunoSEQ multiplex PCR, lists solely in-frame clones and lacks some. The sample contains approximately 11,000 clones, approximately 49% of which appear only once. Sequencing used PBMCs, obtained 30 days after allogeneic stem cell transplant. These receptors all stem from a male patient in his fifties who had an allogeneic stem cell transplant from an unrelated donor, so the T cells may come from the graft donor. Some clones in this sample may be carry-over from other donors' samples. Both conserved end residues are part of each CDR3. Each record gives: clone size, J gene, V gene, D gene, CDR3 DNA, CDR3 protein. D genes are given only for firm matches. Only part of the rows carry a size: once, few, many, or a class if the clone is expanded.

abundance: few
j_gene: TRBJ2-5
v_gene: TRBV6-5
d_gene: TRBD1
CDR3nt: TGTGCCAGCAGTTACCACAGGGACAGGGGACAAGAGACCCAGTACTTC
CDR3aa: CASSYHRDRGQETQYF

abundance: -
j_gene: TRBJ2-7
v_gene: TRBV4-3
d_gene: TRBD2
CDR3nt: TGCGCCAGCAGCCAAGAAAGATCACTAGCGGACGTTTCCTACGAGCAGTACTTC
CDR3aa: CASSQERSLADVSYEQYF

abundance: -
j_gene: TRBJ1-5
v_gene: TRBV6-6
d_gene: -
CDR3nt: TGTGCCAGCAGTCCCGGTGAGGTGAGCAATCAGCCCCAGCATTTT
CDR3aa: CASSPGEVSNQPQHF

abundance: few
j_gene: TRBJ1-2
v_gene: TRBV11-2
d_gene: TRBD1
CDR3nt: TGTGCCAGCAGCTTAGTGGGGACAGGGGACCCCTATGGCTACACCTTC
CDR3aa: CASSLVGTGDPYGYTF

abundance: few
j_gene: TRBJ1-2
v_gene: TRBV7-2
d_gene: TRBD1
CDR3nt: TGTGCCAGCAGCTCCTGGACAGGGAACTATGGCTACACCTTC
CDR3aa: CASSSWTGNYGYTF

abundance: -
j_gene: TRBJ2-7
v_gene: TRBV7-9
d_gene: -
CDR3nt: TGTGCCAGCAGCGAGAGCGGAACCTACGAGCAGTACTTC
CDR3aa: CASSESGTYEQYF

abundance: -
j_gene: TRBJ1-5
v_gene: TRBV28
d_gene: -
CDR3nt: TGTGCCAGCAGCTTGGGACGTCTAAGGCAGCCCCAGCATTTT
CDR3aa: CASSLGRLRQPQHF

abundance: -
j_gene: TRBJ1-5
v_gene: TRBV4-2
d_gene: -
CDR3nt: TGTGCCAGCAGCCAAGAAGGTCAGCCCCAGCATTTT
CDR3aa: CASSQEGQPQHF

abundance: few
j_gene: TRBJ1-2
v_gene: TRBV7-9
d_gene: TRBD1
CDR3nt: TGTGCCGGGGACAGCCTAAGACGTAGCTACACCTTC
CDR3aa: CAGDSLRRSYTF

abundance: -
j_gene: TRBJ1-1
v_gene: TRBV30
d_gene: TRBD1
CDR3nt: TGTGCCTGGAGTAGGGGACAGGGGGCGACGGCTTTCTTT
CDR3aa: CAWSRGQGATAFF

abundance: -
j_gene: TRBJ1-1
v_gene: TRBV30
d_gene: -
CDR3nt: TGTGCCTGGGGGGACAACTTCATGAACACTGAAGCTTTCTTT
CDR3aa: CAWGDNFMNTEAFF

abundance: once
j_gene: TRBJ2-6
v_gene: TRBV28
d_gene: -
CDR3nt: TGTGCCAGCAGTTTATTAGCCGGAGACAACTCTGGGGCCAACGTCCTGACTTTC
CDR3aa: CASSLLAGDNSGANVLTF

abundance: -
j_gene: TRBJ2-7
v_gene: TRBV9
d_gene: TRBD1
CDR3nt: TGTGCCAGCAGCTTTGGACAGGGACGGGAGCAGTACTTC
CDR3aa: CASSFGQGREQYF

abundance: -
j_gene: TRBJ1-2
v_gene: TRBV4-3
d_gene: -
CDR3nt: TGCGCCAGCAGCCAAGGTCATCCTCCCGTGGGCTACACCTTC
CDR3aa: CASSQGHPPVGYTF

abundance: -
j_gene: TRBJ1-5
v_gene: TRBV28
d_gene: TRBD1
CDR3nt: TGTGCCAGCAGTTTGACAGGGGGCAATCAGCCCCAGCATTTT
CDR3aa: CASSLTGGNQPQHF

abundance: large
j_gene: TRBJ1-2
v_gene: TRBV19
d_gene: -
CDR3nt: TGTGCCACTGAGGCCTATGGCTACACCTTC
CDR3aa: CATEAYGYTF

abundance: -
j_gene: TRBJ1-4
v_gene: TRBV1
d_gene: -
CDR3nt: TGCACCAGCAGCCAAGTCCTTCGGGACGGATCATTT
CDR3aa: CTSSQVLRDGSF

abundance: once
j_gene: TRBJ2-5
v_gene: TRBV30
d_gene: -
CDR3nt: TGTGCCTGGAGCGTCGTACTGGGGGAGCAGTACTTC
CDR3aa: CAWSVVLGEQYF

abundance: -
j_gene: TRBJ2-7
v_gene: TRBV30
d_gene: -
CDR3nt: TGTGCCTGGACCCTGGGGCTAGCGAGGAGCGAGCAGTACTTC
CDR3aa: CAWTLGLARSEQYF

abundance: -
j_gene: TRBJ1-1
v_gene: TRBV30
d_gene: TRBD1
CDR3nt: TGTGCCTGGAGTGTAACGGCAGGGGGAAGAGCTTTCTTT
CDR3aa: CAWSVTAGGRAFF

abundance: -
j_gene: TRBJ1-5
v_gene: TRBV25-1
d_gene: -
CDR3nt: TGTGCCAGCAGTGAAGGACAGCGAAGCAATCAGCCCCAGCATTTT
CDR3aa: CASSEGQRSNQPQHF

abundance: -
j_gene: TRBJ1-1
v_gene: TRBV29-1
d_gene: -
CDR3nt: TGCAGCACCCGACAGCAAGCCCTGGGGACTGAAGCTTTCTTT
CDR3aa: CSTRQQALGTEAFF

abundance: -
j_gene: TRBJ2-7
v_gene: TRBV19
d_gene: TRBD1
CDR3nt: TGTGCCAGTAGTATTTCCATTGGTCGACAGGGGAAGTACGAGCAGTACTTC
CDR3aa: CASSISIGRQGKYEQYF

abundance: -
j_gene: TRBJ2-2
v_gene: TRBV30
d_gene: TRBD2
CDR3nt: TGTGCCTGGAGTCGCACTAGCGGGAGGGCCCAGATCGGGGAGCTGTTTTTT
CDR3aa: CAWSRTSGRAQIGELFF

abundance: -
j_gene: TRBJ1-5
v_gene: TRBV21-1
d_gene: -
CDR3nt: TGTGCCAGCAGCAAGGTGGGCGGTCAGCCCCAGCATTTT
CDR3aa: CASSKVGGQPQHF

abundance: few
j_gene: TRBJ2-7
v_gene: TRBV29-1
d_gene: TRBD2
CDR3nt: TGCAGCGTTCGACTAGCGGGAGGGCCGCTGAAGTACTTC
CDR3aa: CSVRLAGGPLKYF

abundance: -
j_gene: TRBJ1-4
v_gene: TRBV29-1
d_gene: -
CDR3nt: TGCAGCGTTCTGGGGATGACTAATGAAAAACTGTTTTTT
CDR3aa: CSVLGMTNEKLFF

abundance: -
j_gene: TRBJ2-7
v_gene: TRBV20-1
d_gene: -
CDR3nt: TGCAGTGCTAGTCGGTCCTACGAGCAGTACTTC
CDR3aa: CSASRSYEQYF

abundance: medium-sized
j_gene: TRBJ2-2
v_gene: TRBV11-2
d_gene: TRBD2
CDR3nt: TGTGCCAGCAGCTTCCCGGGACTAGCGGGGGCCCCGAACACCGGGGAGCTGTTTTTT
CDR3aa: CASSFPGLAGAPNTGELFF

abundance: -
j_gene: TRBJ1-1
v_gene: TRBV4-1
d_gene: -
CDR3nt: TGCGCCAGCAGCCAGATAGGTGTTGAAGCTTTCTTT
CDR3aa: CASSQIGVEAFF

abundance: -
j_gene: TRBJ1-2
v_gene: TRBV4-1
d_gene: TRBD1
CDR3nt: TGCGCCAGCAGCGACCAACAGGGGGGGAACTATGGCTACACCTTC
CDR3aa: CASSDQQGGNYGYTF